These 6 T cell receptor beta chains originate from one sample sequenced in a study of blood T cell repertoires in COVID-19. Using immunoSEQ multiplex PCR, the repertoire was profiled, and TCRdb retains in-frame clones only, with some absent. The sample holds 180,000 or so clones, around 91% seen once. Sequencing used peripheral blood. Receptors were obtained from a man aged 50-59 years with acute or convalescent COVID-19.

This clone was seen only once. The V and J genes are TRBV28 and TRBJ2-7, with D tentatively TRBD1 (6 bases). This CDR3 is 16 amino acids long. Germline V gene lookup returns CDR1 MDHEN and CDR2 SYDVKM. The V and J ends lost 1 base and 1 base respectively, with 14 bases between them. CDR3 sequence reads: CASSLLATRGSYEQYF. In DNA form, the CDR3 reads TGTGCCAGCAGTTTATTGGCAACCAGGGGATCCTACGAGCAGTACTTC.

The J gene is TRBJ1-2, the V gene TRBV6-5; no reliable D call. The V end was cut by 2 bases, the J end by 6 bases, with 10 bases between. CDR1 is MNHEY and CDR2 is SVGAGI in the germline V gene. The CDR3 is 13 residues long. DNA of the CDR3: TGTGCCAGCAGTTACAGGGAGGTGGATGGCTACACCTTC. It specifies CASSYREVDGYTF.

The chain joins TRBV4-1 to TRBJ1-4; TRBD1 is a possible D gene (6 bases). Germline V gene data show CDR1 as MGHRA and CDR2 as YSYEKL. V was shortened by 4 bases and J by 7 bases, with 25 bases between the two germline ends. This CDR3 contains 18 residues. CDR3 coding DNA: TGCGCCAGCAGCCTCCGAAGGGACACCGTTACGGATAGTGAAAAACTGTTTTTT. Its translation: CASSLRRDTVTDSEKLFF.

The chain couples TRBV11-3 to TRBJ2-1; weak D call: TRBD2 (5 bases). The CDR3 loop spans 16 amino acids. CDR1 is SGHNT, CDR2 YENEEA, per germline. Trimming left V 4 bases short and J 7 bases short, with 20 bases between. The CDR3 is CASSSRLPSGVNEQFF. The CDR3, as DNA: TGTGCCAGCAGCTCCCGACTACCATCCGGGGTTAATGAGCAGTTCTTC.

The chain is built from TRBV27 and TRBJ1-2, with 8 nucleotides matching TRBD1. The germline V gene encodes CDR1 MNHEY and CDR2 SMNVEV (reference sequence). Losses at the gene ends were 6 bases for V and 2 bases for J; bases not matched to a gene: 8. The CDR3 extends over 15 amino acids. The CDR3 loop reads CASRKATGANYGYTF. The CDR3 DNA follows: TGTGCCAGCAGAAAAGCGACAGGGGCAAACTATGGCTACACCTTC.

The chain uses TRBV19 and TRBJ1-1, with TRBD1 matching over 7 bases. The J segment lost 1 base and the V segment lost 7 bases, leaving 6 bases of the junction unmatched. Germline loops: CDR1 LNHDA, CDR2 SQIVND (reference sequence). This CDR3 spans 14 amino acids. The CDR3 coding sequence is TGTGCCAGTAACTCGGGACAGCAGAACACTGAAGCTTTCTTT. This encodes CASNSGQQNTEAFF.